A selection of T cell receptor beta chains follows, all from one sample in a study of Ad26.COV2.S vaccination and SARS-CoV-2 variants. Sequenced by immunoSEQ multiplex PCR; TCRdb stores in-frame clones only, minus some. Found here are hundreds of thousands of clones, approximately 86% of them singletons; the top ten hold approximately 11%. The material sequenced was peripheral blood, taken in a trial of Ad26.COV2.S vaccine versus placebo. These receptors were obtained from a person aged 18-65 years who received the Ad26.COV2.S COVID-19 vaccine or a placebo. Each CDR3 is given with its conserved first and last residue. A D gene is named only where the DNA matches it firmly. Some rows have no size entry. The others give once, few or many, or a class for an expanded clone.

D gene,V gene,J gene,clone size,CDR3 DNA,CDR3 protein
TRBD1,TRBV5-1,TRBJ1-3,few,TGCGCCAGCAGCCAGGGACAGCGGTCCTCTGGAAACACCATATATTTT,CASSQGQRSSGNTIYF
-,TRBV5-1,TRBJ1-2,-,TGCGCCAGCAGCTCGGGACCGGGGTATGGCTACACCTTC,CASSSGPGYGYTF
-,TRBV21-1,TRBJ1-1,-,TGTGCCAGCAGCAAAGGTGTCGTTCCCACTGAAGCTTTCTTT,CASSKGVVPTEAFF
TRBD1,TRBV10-1,TRBJ2-1,-,TGCGCCAGCAGCCCGGGACAGGGGGGATACAATGAGCAGTTCTTC,CASSPGQGGYNEQFF
TRBD1,TRBV28,TRBJ1-6,-,TGTGCCAGCAGCCCCGGGACAGGGGGCCGCGGCTCCTATAATTCACCCCTCCACTTT,CASSPGTGGRGSYNSPLHF
-,TRBV2,TRBJ1-1,once,TGTGCCAGCAATCGCAGGAACACTGAAGCTTTCTTT,CASNRRNTEAFF
-,TRBV28,TRBJ2-5,-,TGTGCCAGCATGGGCGGCGGGCCGGGGCAAGAGACCCAGTACTTC,CASMGGGPGQETQYF
-,TRBV24-1,TRBJ2-1,-,TGTGCCACCAGTGATTTGTTTGGCTATGAGCAGTTCTTC,CATSDLFGYEQFF
-,TRBV30,TRBJ2-2,-,TGTGCCTGGAGTGTGTCCGGGGAGCTGTTTTTT,CAWSVSGELFF
-,TRBV3-1/TRBV3-2,TRBJ2-7,-,TGTGCCAGCAGCCTCGGGCGGGCGGGGGAGCAGTACTTC,CASSLGRAGEQYF
-,TRBV12-3/TRBV12-4,TRBJ1-5,-,TGTGCCAGCAGTCCTCAGGGACAGCCCCAGCATTTT,CASSPQGQPQHF
-,TRBV5-4,TRBJ1-1,few,TGTGCCAGCAGTTCCCAAGGGGTGGGGGAGCCTGAAGCTTTCTTT,CASSSQGVGEPEAFF
TRBD2,TRBV4-3,TRBJ2-7,-,TGCGCCAGCAGCCAAGAAACGGACAGTGCGACTAGCGGGGGTACCTACGAGCAGTACTTC,CASSQETDSATSGGTYEQYF